The clone carrying this TCR beta chain appeared once. It was with 60 Vbeta and 13 Jbeta primers that the PCR ran. The protocol was immunoSEQ multiplex PCR, while the TCRdb copy is restricted to in-frame clones and leaves out a portion. This table has 100,000 or so clones, about 84% appearing once. CDR1 is MNHNS, CDR2 SASEGT, per germline. With 1 base clipped from V and 3 bases from J, the junction kept 9 bases outside the gene matches. There are 16 residues in the CDR3. This sample is part of a study of cytomegalovirus exposure and HLA in healthy donors. The sequencing input was PBMCs. This sequence was found in a man between 18 and 29 years old in good health and CMV-seronegative. V is TRBV6-1 and J is TRBJ2-7, with 7 bases lining up with TRBD2. This CDR3 is CASSEGLALKGYEQYF. CDR3 nucleotide sequence: TGTGCCAGCAGTGAAGGACTAGCCTTAAAAGGCTACGAGCAGTACTTC.